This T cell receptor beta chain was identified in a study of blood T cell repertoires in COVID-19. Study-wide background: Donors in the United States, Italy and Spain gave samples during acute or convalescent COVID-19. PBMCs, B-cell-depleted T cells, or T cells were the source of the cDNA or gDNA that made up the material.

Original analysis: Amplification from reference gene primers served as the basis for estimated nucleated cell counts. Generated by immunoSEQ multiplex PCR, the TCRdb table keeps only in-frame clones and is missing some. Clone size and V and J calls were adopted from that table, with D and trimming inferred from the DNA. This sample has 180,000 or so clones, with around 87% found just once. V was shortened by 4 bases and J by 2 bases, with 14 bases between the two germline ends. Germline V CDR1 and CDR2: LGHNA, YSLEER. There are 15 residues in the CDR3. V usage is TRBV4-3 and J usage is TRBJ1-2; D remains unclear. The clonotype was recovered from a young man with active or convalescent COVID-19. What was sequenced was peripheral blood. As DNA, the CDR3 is TGCGCCAGCAGCCTAACACGACGGGTCAACTATGGCTACACCTTC. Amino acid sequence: CASSLTRRVNYGYTF.